These T cell receptor beta chains were read from a single sample in a study of blood T cell repertoires in COVID-19. TCRdb's copy holds only in-frame clones and misses some; the assay was immunoSEQ multiplex PCR. The sample has approximately 76,000 clones, around nine tenths seen once; the top ten hold 8.5%. Sample: peripheral blood. The receptors here all came from a human donor in a cohort sampled during active COVID-19. Each CDR3 is given with its conserved first and last residue. D genes are given only for firm matches. For some rows the clone size is stated as once, few or many, or as a class when expanded; others skip it.

J gene	clone size	V gene	D gene	CDR3 DNA	CDR3 protein
TRBJ1-2	NA	TRBV7-3	TRBD1	TGTGCCAGCAGCCCCGGGACAGGGACCCATGGCTACACCTTC	CASSPGTGTHGYTF
TRBJ1-1	NA	TRBV6-6	TRBD1	TGTGCCAGCAGTTACTATGGACAGGGTGCTGAAGCTTTCTTT	CASSYYGQGAEAFF
TRBJ2-7	NA	TRBV9	TRBD2	TGTGCCAGCAGCGTAGATTCGCCGAGCGGGGGGGCCTACGAGCAGTACTTC	CASSVDSPSGGAYEQYF
TRBJ1-4	NA	TRBV19	NA	TGTGCCAGTAGTATCCTATCTCCGGGGGAAAAACTGTTTTTT	CASSILSPGEKLFF
TRBJ2-2	few	TRBV4-2	NA	TGTGCCAGCAGCCCAAGAGGGGGGGCTTTTAGCACCGGGGAGCTGTTTTTT	CASSPRGGAFSTGELFF
TRBJ1-2	NA	TRBV9	TRBD1	TGTGCCAGCAGCGTAGGTGTCCATGGGACAGGGGATCATGGCTACACCTTC	CASSVGVHGTGDHGYTF
TRBJ2-1	NA	TRBV14	NA	TGTGCCAGCAGCCCTAATCACAATGAGCAGTTCTTC	CASSPNHNEQFF
TRBJ1-1	NA	TRBV5-1	NA	TGCGCCAGCAGCTTGCAGGGGTCGGACACTGAAGCTTTCTTT	CASSLQGSDTEAFF
TRBJ1-1	NA	TRBV6-6	TRBD1	TGTGCCAGCAGTTATGAGGGGGCGCCTGAAGCTTTCTTT	CASSYEGAPEAFF
TRBJ1-1	few	TRBV6-5	NA	TGTGCCAGCAGTTACTCGATCCAGTTTGCCGACACTGAAGCTTTCTTT	CASSYSIQFADTEAFF
TRBJ2-7	once	TRBV18	TRBD1	TGTGCCAGCTCACCACGGGACAGCTCCTACGAGCAGTACTTC	CASSPRDSSYEQYF
TRBJ2-7	NA	TRBV6-5	TRBD1	TGTGCCAGCAGTCCGCGACAGGGCCAAGGGGAGCAGTACTTC	CASSPRQGQGEQYF
TRBJ2-7	NA	TRBV29-1	NA	TGCAGCAAAAGGGCAGGGCGCTACGAGCAGTACTTC	CSKRAGRYEQYF
TRBJ1-2	NA	TRBV24-1	NA	TGTGCCACCAGTGAACCCAAAAACAGAGGCTACACCTTC	CATSEPKNRGYTF
TRBJ1-5	NA	TRBV19	NA	TGTGCCAGTAGTATTATAAGCGCGGGTCATCAGCCCCAGCATTTT	CASSIISAGHQPQHF
TRBJ1-1	NA	TRBV11-2	TRBD1	TGTGCCAGCAGCCGGACAGGGATTGAAGAAGCTTTCTTT	CASSRTGIEEAFF
TRBJ1-5	NA	TRBV19	NA	TGTGCCAGTAGCCGGGTAGTTTCGAACAATCAGCCCCAGCATTTT	CASSRVVSNNQPQHF
TRBJ1-2	NA	TRBV30	NA	TGTGCCTGGAGTTTGAGGGCCGGGCGGGACTATGGCTACACCTTC	CAWSLRAGRDYGYTF
TRBJ1-2	NA	TRBV10-3	TRBD1	TGTGCCATCACCCCTACAGGGGGCAACTATGGCTACACCTTC	CAITPTGGNYGYTF
TRBJ1-1	once	TRBV5-4	NA	TGTGCCAGCAGCGCCGGTCCAGGGAACACTGAAGCTTTCTTT	CASSAGPGNTEAFF
TRBJ2-7	NA	TRBV11-2	TRBD2	TGTGCCAGCAGCTCCCCGAAGCGGGGGGCCTACGAGCAGTACTTC	CASSSPKRGAYEQYF
TRBJ2-6	NA	TRBV9	NA	TGTGCCAGCAGCGTAGATCTAGTCCCTGGGGCCAACGTCCTGACTTTC	CASSVDLVPGANVLTF
TRBJ2-6	once	TRBV10-3	TRBD2	TGTGCCATCAGTCCCCATCCGAGTAGCGGGGGGCCCAGCTCTGGGGCCAACGTCCTGACTTTC	CAISPHPSSGGPSSGANVLTF
TRBJ1-1	NA	TRBV27	NA	TGTGCCAGCAGTTTATCCGCCCCGGAGGAAGCTTTCTTT	CASSLSAPEEAFF
TRBJ1-2	few	TRBV2	NA	TGTGCCAGCAGTGCCCAGCGGGGGGTTGGCTACACCTTC	CASSAQRGVGYTF
TRBJ1-2	NA	TRBV10-3	TRBD1	TGTGCCATCAGTTCCGGGACAGCAAACTATGGCTACACCTTC	CAISSGTANYGYTF
TRBJ1-5	NA	TRBV7-2	NA	TGTGCCAGCAGCTTATCGTGGGGCCATAGCAATCAGCCCCAGCATTTT	CASSLSWGHSNQPQHF
TRBJ1-2	NA	TRBV28	NA	TGTGCCAGCAGTTTGGGGAGAGGCTACACCTTC	CASSLGRGYTF
TRBJ2-7	NA	TRBV3-1/TRBV3-2	NA	TGTGCCAGCAGCCATCGGGGCTCCTACGAGCAGTACTTC	CASSHRGSYEQYF
TRBJ1-5	NA	TRBV11-2	TRBD1	TGTGCCAGCAGCTTGGGGACAGGGGGGCAGCCCCAGCATTTT	CASSLGTGGQPQHF
TRBJ1-2	few	TRBV5-1	NA	TGCGCCAGCAGCCTTGACGGAGGATCCTACACCTTC	CASSLDGGSYTF
TRBJ2-7	few	TRBV11-3	TRBD1	TGTGCCAGCAGCCCAGGGACAGGAGGCTACGAGCAGTACTTC	CASSPGTGGYEQYF
TRBJ2-7	few	TRBV27	NA	TGTGCCAGCAGAGGGGAACCCTTCTACGAGCAGTACTTC	CASRGEPFYEQYF
TRBJ1-2	NA	TRBV6-1	NA	TGTGCCAGCAGTGAAATCACGGGGGGAAACTATGGCTACACCTTC	CASSEITGGNYGYTF
TRBJ2-7	once	TRBV5-5	TRBD2	TGTGCCAGCAGCTTGATTGCGGGGGGGGCTCACGAGCAGTACTTC	CASSLIAGGAHEQYF
TRBJ1-5	NA	TRBV23-1	NA	TGCGCCAGCAGTCAATTGTCAGGGTTCCGCAATCAGCCCCAGCATTTT	CASSQLSGFRNQPQHF
TRBJ1-3	NA	TRBV7-9	NA	TGTGCCAGCAGCCGAACAGGGCACTCTGGAAACACCATATATTTT	CASSRTGHSGNTIYF